Detailed here is one T cell receptor (beta chain). Its antigen is unknown. The sample comes from a study of siplizumab effects on memory and regulatory T cells. Study-level results: Poor capture below about 10^-5 frequency left most alloreactive clones unmapped to unstimulated subsets. Unstimulated naive T cells seemed to show more diversity than memory cells did, and they also seemed to be among the major contributors to the alloresponse.

Libraries were prepared by immunoSEQ multiplex PCR; TCRdb keeps only in-frame clonotypes and omits some of them. The data show some 110,000 clones, roughly 91% seen once. CDR3 length equals 15 residues. Trimming left V 2 bases short and J 0 bases short, with 10 bases between. Germline V gene data show CDR1 as MNHNY and CDR2 as SVGAGI (reference sequence). This TCR was sampled from a human donor in good health. The specimen was CD4+ T cells sorted from blood. V and J are TRBV6-6 and TRBJ1-1; D is unclear. DNA for the CDR3: TGTGCCAGCAGTTACGTCGGGGTAATGAACACTGAAGCTTTCTTT. It encodes CASSYVGVMNTEAFF.